Below, 19 T cell receptor beta chains from the same sample are listed, as sequenced in a study of radiation and T cells in renal cell carcinoma. Method: immunoSEQ multiplex PCR; TCRdb's copy keeps in-frame clones and lacks some. Among some 95,000 clones listed, 65% to 90% were seen once. Time point denoted: baseline pretreatment blood. Regarding treatment: 15 Gy SBRT to primary tumor, nephrectomy 4 weeks later. Specimen: blood, collected from a patient whose treatment included radiotherapy and nephrectomy. All receptors derive from a man aged 50 to 59 with renal cell carcinoma.

The J gene is TRBJ2-7, the V gene TRBV5-1; D remains ambiguous. V lost 4 bases and J 3 bases, leaving 14 bases between the germline ends. The CDR3 is 14 amino acids. From germline, CDR1 is SGHRS and CDR2 YFSETQ. This chain's CDR3 is CASSPDGLGYEQYF. In DNA, the CDR3 is TGCGCCAGCAGCCCTGACGGGTTGGGCTACGAGCAGTACTTC.

This rearrangement joins TRBV5-1 to TRBJ1-1; no clear D gene. The ends were cut back, 4 bases at V and 3 bases at J, with 13 bases in the middle. Germline loops: CDR1 SGHRS, CDR2 YFSETQ. The CDR3 is 14 residues long. The DNA for the CDR3 is TGCGCCAGCAGCCTTGGTAGGGCGGACACTGAAGCTTTCTTT. Encoded protein: CASSLGRADTEAFF.

The V and J genes are TRBV28 and TRBJ1-4; no clear D. The germline gives CDR1 MDHEN, CDR2 SYDVKM. This CDR3 comprises 12 residues. Trimming stripped 6 bases from V and 5 bases from J, with 7 bases between. The CDR3 reads CASSLRNEKLFF. DNA of the CDR3: TGTGCCAGCAGCCTCCGAAATGAAAAACTGTTTTTT.

The CDR3: CASSLLARDTQYF. The CDR3 DNA sequence: TGCGCCAGCAGCTTACTAGCTAGGGATACGCAGTATTTT. This chain connects TRBV5-1 to TRBJ2-3; tentative D call: TRBD2 (6 bases). V lost 2 bases to trimming and J lost 6 bases, with 10 bases between them. The CDR3 is 13 amino acids. The germline V gene encodes CDR1 SGHRS and CDR2 YFSETQ.

V is TRBV9 and J is TRBJ2-5, with 8 bases identical to TRBD1. TRBJ2-7 matches the DNA end more closely, so the J call is doubtful. The germline V gene encodes CDR1 SGDLS and CDR2 YYNGEE. This CDR3 contains 15 residues. The CDR3 sequence: CASSIEGQGAYEQYF. The CDR3 coding sequence is TGTGCCAGCAGCATTGAAGGACAGGGCGCCTACGAGCAGTACTTC.

This chain links TRBV9 with TRBJ2-7; TRBD1 matches at 9 bases. From germline, CDR1 is SGDLS and CDR2 YYNGEE. V lost 3 bases, J lost 3 bases, and 4 bases stayed unmatched. The CDR3 has 14 amino acids. The CDR3 sequence: CASSERQGGYEQYF. CDR3 sequence (DNA): TGTGCCAGCAGCGAACGACAGGGGGGCTACGAGCAGTACTTC.

This clone is a singleton in its sample. The gene calls are TRBV5-6 and TRBJ2-5; weak D call: TRBD2 (5 bases). CDR1 is SGHDT and CDR2 is YYEEEE in the germline V gene. Trimming left V 0 bases short and J 0 bases short, with 6 bases between. CDR3 length: 14 amino acids. As DNA, the CDR3 is TGTGCCAGCAGCTTGGCCGGGAACCAAGAGACCCAGTACTTC. It codes for CASSLAGNQETQYF.

J is TRBJ1-3 and V is TRBV9; D is unresolved. From germline, CDR1 is SGDLS and CDR2 YYNGEE. This CDR3 has 15 amino acids. V lost 3 bases and J 0 bases, leaving 10 bases between the germline ends. CDR3 nucleotide sequence: TGTGCCAGCAGCGGTGGAAGCAACTCTGGAAACACCATATATTTT. It yields the protein CASSGGSNSGNTIYF.

This sequence joins TRBV4-2 and TRBJ2-5; D unclear. Germline assignment: CDR1 LGHNA and CDR2 YNFKEQ. Trimming left V 0 bases short and J 5 bases short, with 10 bases between. The CDR3 totals 14 residues. Here the CDR3 reads CASSQDSASETQYF. For the CDR3, the DNA is TGTGCCAGCAGCCAAGATTCTGCATCCGAGACCCAGTACTTC.

In its sample, this clone was seen a few times. The chain uses TRBV5-4 and TRBJ2-3, with TRBD1 matching 10 bases. This CDR3 region has 16 residues. V was pared by 4 bases and J by 4 bases, with 9 bases of the junction left unmatched. CDR1 and CDR2 (germline): SGHNT, YYREEE (reference sequence). The CDR3 bases are TGTGCCAGCAGCCTCCCGCCGGGACAGGGGCCAGATACGCAGTATTTT. This gives the protein CASSLPPGQGPDTQYF.

The J gene is TRBJ1-4, the V gene TRBV6-1; D ambiguous. V lost 7 bases, J lost 10 bases, and 10 bases lay in between. The CDR3 length is 11 residues. Germline V lookup: CDR1 MNHNS, CDR2 SASEGT. The CDR3 DNA reads TGTGCCAGCATTTGGCGGAGAAAACTGTTTTTT. Protein sequence: CASIWRRKLFF.

V is TRBV18 and J is TRBJ2-7; 8 nucleotides match TRBD1. CDR3 length: 14 residues. The germline CDR1 and CDR2 sequences are KGHSH and LQKENI. J lost 0 bases, V lost 3 bases, and 1 base had no gene match. The CDR3 coding sequence is TGTGCCAGCTCACCGGGACAGGACTCCTACGAGCAGTACTTC. Translation gives CASSPGQDSYEQYF.

The rearrangement uses TRBV30 and TRBJ2-1, with 11 bases lining up with TRBD2. J was trimmed by 2 bases and V by 1 base; bases with no gene match: 7. This CDR3 comprises 17 residues. CDR1 is GTSNPN and CDR2 is SVGIG in the germline V gene (reference sequence). The CDR3 DNA follows: TGTGCCTGGAGTGCGGGTATACTAGCGGGAGCCTACAATGAGCAGTTCTTC. Translated, it gives CAWSAGILAGAYNEQFF.

A few counts support this clone. The chain links TRBV10-3 to TRBJ1-1, with D possibly TRBD1 on 5 matching bases. Germline loops: CDR1 ENHRY, CDR2 SYGVKD. V lost 5 bases to trimming and J lost 4 bases, with 11 bases between them. The CDR3 covers 13 residues. The CDR3 DNA reads as TGTGCCATCAGTCCCTTTGGGGGCACTGAAGCTTTCTTT. Translation gives CAISPFGGTEAFF.

The chain combines TRBV28 with TRBJ1-2; TRBD1 matches at 8 bases. Germline trimming cut 7 bases from V and 6 bases from J; bases unmatched to any gene: 10. The CDR3 totals 14 residues. CDR1 and CDR2 (germline): MDHEN, SYDVKM. DNA of the CDR3: TGTGCCAGCACCTCGGACAGGGAGAAGGATGGCTACACCTTC. This sequence encodes CASTSDREKDGYTF.

The chain is built from TRBV19 and TRBJ1-3; D remains ambiguous. The CDR3 totals 14 residues. The V end lost 4 bases, the J end lost 4 bases, and 11 bases lay between the germline ends. Germline loops: CDR1 LNHDA, CDR2 SQIVND (reference sequence). CDR3 DNA sequence: TGTGCCAGTAGTAAGAGGGATTCAGGAAACACCATATATTTT. Its translation: CASSKRDSGNTIYF.

This clone was recorded once. The DNA of the CDR3 is TGTGCCAGCAGACAAACTACAGGGCCCGGGGAGCTGTTTTTT. Its protein product is CASRQTTGPGELFF. The chain uses TRBV5-5 and TRBJ2-2; weak D call: TRBD1 (6 bases). The germline V gene has CDR1 SGHKS and CDR2 YYEKEE (reference sequence). The CDR3 spans 14 residues. V lost 5 bases and J lost 6, with 14 bases in between.

The sample holds one count of this clone. The chain employs TRBV7-2 and TRBJ2-7; D may be TRBD2 (7 bases). Germline lookup yields CDR1 SGHTA and CDR2 FQGNSA. V lost 5 bases and J lost 0, with 14 bases in between. This CDR3 is 15 amino acids long. The chain's CDR3 is CASSQSGTRSYEQYF. The CDR3 coding sequence is TGTGCCAGCAGCCAAAGCGGGACACGCTCCTACGAGCAGTACTTC.

In DNA form, the CDR3 reads TGTGCCATCAGTGAGTACCGGGCCCCTGGGAGCGATGAGCAGTTCTTC. It translates to CAISEYRAPGSDEQFF. This chain connects TRBV10-3 to TRBJ2-1; perhaps TRBD2 as D (5 bases). Trimming took 1 base from V and 8 from J, leaving 18 bases between them. Germline CDR1 is ENHRY and CDR2 is SYGVKD. CDR3 size: 16 residues.